One and the same sample provided the 27 T cell receptor beta chains below, sequenced in a study of control samples from healthy donors and cancer patients. Using immunoSEQ multiplex PCR, the repertoire was profiled, and TCRdb retains in-frame clones only, with some absent. The repertoire consists of nearly 35,000 clones, with 90% to 95% occurring once and the leading ten covering 1.7%. Sequenced material: PBMCs. The receptors derive from a man aged 35 to 55 with colorectal cancer.

V is TRBV5-6 and J is TRBJ2-1; 11 bases fit TRBD2. The V and J ends lost 5 bases and 10 bases, in that order; junction bases with no gene match: 8. Germline lookup yields CDR1 SGHDT and CDR2 YYEEEE. The CDR3 runs 14 residues. CDR3 in DNA: TGTGCCAGCAGTCTGACTAGCGGGGCTAGGGAGCAGTTCTTC. Translation gives CASSLTSGAREQFF.

The genes are TRBV15 and TRBJ2-7, with D possibly called TRBD1 or TRBD2 (6 bases each). The CDR3 length is 12 residues. CDR1 is LNHNV and CDR2 is YYDKDF in the germline V gene (reference sequence). Trimming removed 8 bases at V and 7 bases at J, with 15 bases between. The CDR3 reads CATVEGEGEQYF. The CDR3 DNA sequence: TGTGCCACCGTGGAGGGGGAAGGGGAGCAGTACTTC.

The V call is TRBV4-1, the J call TRBJ2-7; the D call may be TRBD1 or TRBD2 (6 bases each). V gave up 4 bases and J gave up 6 bases, with 19 bases separating them. The CDR3 is made up of 15 amino acids. Germline assignment: CDR1 MGHRA and CDR2 YSYEKL. The CDR3 protein is CASSPIGGRQLEQYF. CDR3 coding DNA: TGCGCCAGCAGCCCGATCGGGGGCCGACAGCTCGAGCAGTACTTC.

The chain uses TRBV9 and TRBJ2-1; tentatively, D is TRBD1 (5 bases). The CDR3 loop spans 14 amino acids. The germline V gene has CDR1 SGDLS and CDR2 YYNGEE. Trimming removed 0 bases at V and 11 bases at J, with 15 bases between. The CDR3 loop reads CASSVGGPAEKQFF. CDR3 DNA: TGTGCCAGCAGCGTAGGGGGCCCGGCGGAGAAGCAGTTCTTC.

V and J are TRBV18 and TRBJ1-5; the match to TRBD1 covers 8 bases. This CDR3 contains 17 residues. Trimming removed 3 bases from V and 5 bases from J; junction bases left unmatched: 12. Per germline, CDR1 KGHSH and CDR2 LQKENI. CDR3 in DNA: TGTGCCAGCTCACCTCTAGGATCAGGGGGCGGTTATCAGCCCCAGCATTTT. Translating gives CASSPLGSGGGYQPQHF. The full variable domain, rest sourced from reference TRBV18 and TRBJ1-5, is NAGVMQNPRHLVRRRGQEARLRCSPMKGHSHVYWYRQLPEEGLKFMVYLQKENIIDESGMPKERFSAEFPKEGPSILRIQQVVRGDSAAYFCASSPLGSGGGYQPQHFGDGTRLSIL.

This sequence joins TRBV5-1 and TRBJ1-3; a weak D match, TRBD1 (5 bases). Germline V gives CDR1 SGHRS, CDR2 YFSETQ. There are 16 residues in the CDR3. V lost 4 bases and J lost 0, with 14 bases in between. The CDR3 region has the DNA TGCGCCAGCAGCCTGGGGGACCGCCTCTCTGGAAACACCATATATTTT. Protein sequence: CASSLGDRLSGNTIYF.

The gene calls are TRBV5-6 and TRBJ2-3; TRBD2 matches at 8 bases. With V trimmed by 1 base and J by 5 bases, 6 bases remained unmatched. This CDR3 is built from 15 residues. Germline assignment: CDR1 SGHDT and CDR2 YYEEEE. The CDR3 DNA reads TGTGCCAGCAGCTTGCGGCGGGGGGCGGGAGATACGCAGTATTTT. Its protein is CASSLRRGAGDTQYF.

The rearrangement uses TRBV11-2 and TRBJ2-1; D may be TRBD1 or TRBD2 (6 bases each). V was pared by 8 bases and J by 4 bases, with 18 bases between. The CDR3 sequence is 15 residues long. Germline CDR1 and CDR2: SGHAT and FQNNGV. CDR3 loop: CASGGLAGPYNEQFF. DNA of the CDR3: TGTGCCAGCGGGGGGCTGGCGGGGCCATACAATGAGCAGTTCTTC.

The chain couples TRBV25-1 to TRBJ1-1; 8 bases align to TRBD1. Per the germline V gene, CDR1 is MGHDK and CDR2 is SYGVNS. The CDR3 totals 15 residues. V gave up 3 bases and J gave up 3 bases; unmatched junction bases: 6. The CDR3 DNA is TGTGCCAGCAGTGAGAGGACAGGGTGGGACACTGAAGCTTTCTTT. It yields the protein CASSERTGWDTEAFF. The full variable domain, in which reference TRBV25-1 and TRBJ1-1 provide the parts outside the CDR3, is EADIYQTPRYLVIGTGKKITLECSQTMGHDKMYWYQQDPGMELHLIHYSYGVNSTEKGDLSSESTVSRIRTEHFPLTLESARPSHTSQYLCASSERTGWDTEAFFGQGTRLTVV.

The rearrangement joins TRBV11-2 to TRBJ2-7; D gene unclear. This CDR3 has 16 amino acids. Germline CDR1 and CDR2: SGHAT and FQNNGV. Trimming removed 5 bases from V and 3 bases from J, with 20 bases in between. CDR3 DNA: TGTGCCAGCAGCCCAACCGGGTTTGGGGTGTTCTACGAGCAGTACTTC. It yields the protein CASSPTGFGVFYEQYF.

The V call is TRBV11-3, the J call TRBJ2-5; perhaps TRBD2 as D (7 bases). Trimming left V 7 bases short and J 4 bases short, with 19 bases between. Germline CDR1 SGHNT, CDR2 YENEEA. The CDR3 contains 15 residues. The CDR3 loop reads CASTRTGGRRETQYF. CDR3 bases: TGTGCCAGCACCCGAACGGGGGGCCGACGAGAGACCCAGTACTTC.

This clone has only one observation. CDR3 DNA: TGTGCCACTCCGGGGACAGGGGAAGGGGGCTACACCTTC. It yields the protein CATPGTGEGGYTF. The V and J genes are TRBV19 and TRBJ1-2, with 10 bases aligning to TRBD1. Germline V gene data show CDR1 as LNHDA and CDR2 as SQIVND (reference sequence). The CDR3 is 13 amino acids. V lost 10 bases, J lost 8 bases, and 10 bases stayed unmatched.

This sequence joins TRBV11-1 and TRBJ2-5, with 8 nucleotides matching TRBD2. The length of the CDR3 is 16 residues. The junction had 6 bases not matched to a gene; V was cut back by 2 bases and J by 1 base. Germline-derived CDR1 and CDR2 are SGHAT and FQDESV (reference sequence). The CDR3 sequence: CASSLLKRGSQETQYF. The CDR3 nucleotides read TGTGCCAGCAGCTTACTCAAGCGGGGGAGCCAAGAGACCCAGTACTTC. The whole variable domain, filled in from reference TRBV11-1 and TRBJ2-5, reads EAEVAQSPRYKITEKSQAVAFWCDPISGHATLYWYRQILGQGPELLVQFQDESVVDDSQLPKDRFSAERLKGVDSTLKIQPAELGDSAMYLCASSLLKRGSQETQYFGPGTRLLVL.

This clone has a single count. Sequence at one end of the junction differs from germline and may be a read error. The chain carries TRBV9 and TRBJ1-2; TRBD1 agrees at 12 bases. In germline, CDR1 is SGDLS, CDR2 YYNGEE. The CDR3 has 14 residues. The CDR3 sequence: CASTVGTGGGGYTF. The CDR3 DNA sequence: TGTGCCAGCACCGTAGGGACAGGGGGCGGTGGCTACACCTTC.

The chain links TRBV6-6 to TRBJ1-1; D is uncertain. V dropped 5 bases and J dropped 7 bases, with 17 bases sitting between them. This CDR3 is built from 14 residues. The germline gives CDR1 MNHNY, CDR2 SVGAGI (reference sequence). The CDR3 DNA follows: TGTGCCAGCAGTCCGACCCTCGGGTTGGTTGAAGCTTTCTTT. This encodes CASSPTLGLVEAFF.

The chain is built from TRBV4-3 and TRBJ1-6; D gene unclear. Germline loops: CDR1 LGHNA, CDR2 YSLEER. The CDR3 loop spans 13 amino acids. V was cut by 0 bases and J by 7 bases, with 4 bases left in between. The CDR3 bases are TGCGCCAGCAGCCAAGACGTCAATTCACCCCTCCACTTT. Amino acid sequence: CASSQDVNSPLHF.

The V call is TRBV5-5, the J call TRBJ1-6, with D hard to call. Germline values: CDR1 SGHKS, CDR2 YYEKEE (reference sequence). The CDR3 spans 15 residues. Trimming took off 4 bases at V and 0 bases at J, with 8 bases between the two ends. Written as DNA, the CDR3 is TGTGCCAGCAGCCTGGGCAGCTCCTATAATTCACCCCTCCACTTT. Protein sequence: CASSLGSSYNSPLHF.

The chain has TRBV7-9 and TRBJ1-4; 7 bases are shared with TRBD1. Germline CDR1 and CDR2: SEHNR and FQNEAQ (reference sequence). CDR3 size: 15 residues. Trimming took 3 bases from V and 6 from J; bases not matched to a gene: 7. CDR3 nucleotide sequence: TGTGCCAGCAGCTTGGCCAGGGGGGGCGATGAAAAACTGTTTTTT. It yields the protein CASSLARGGDEKLFF.

V is TRBV9 and J is TRBJ2-1, with D perhaps TRBD1 (7 bases). Germline assignment: CDR1 SGDLS and CDR2 YYNGEE. This CDR3 is built from 16 residues. The V gene lost 6 bases and the J gene lost 0 bases, with 16 bases spanning the gap. DNA for the CDR3: TGTGCCAGCAACCAGGGGGGTAGCGGCTCCTACAATGAGCAGTTCTTC. Its translation is CASNQGGSGSYNEQFF.

V and J are TRBV7-8 and TRBJ2-7; D not certain. Germline V gene sequence: CDR1 SGHVS, CDR2 FQNEAQ. V gave up 1 base and J gave up 0 bases, with 16 bases separating them. This CDR3 region has 17 residues. DNA for the CDR3: TGTGCCAGCAGCTTAGAAGCCGGAACAGTGAACTCCTACGAGCAGTACTTC. Amino acids: CASSLEAGTVNSYEQYF.

V and J are TRBV5-8 and TRBJ2-6; D ambiguous. The CDR3 has 15 residues. The ends were cut back, 0 bases at V and 4 bases at J, with 8 bases in the middle. Germline V gene sequence: CDR1 SGHTS, CDR2 YDEGEE. The chain's CDR3 is CASSLEGLGANVLTF. CDR3 in DNA: TGTGCCAGCAGCTTGGAGGGTTTGGGGGCCAACGTCCTGACTTTC. Together with reference TRBV5-8 and TRBJ2-6, the CDR3 gives the full variable domain: EAGVTQSPTHLIKTRGQQATLRCSPISGHTSVYWYQQALGLGLQFLLWYDEGEERNRGNFPPRFSGRQFPNYSSELNVNALELEDSALYLCASSLEGLGANVLTFGAGSRLTVL.

This sequence joins TRBV9 and TRBJ2-1; D is possibly TRBD2 (6 bases). Germline-derived CDR1 and CDR2 are SGDLS and YYNGEE. The CDR3 has 12 amino acids. V dropped 4 bases and J dropped 12 bases, with 14 bases sitting between them. The CDR3 bases are TGTGCCAGCAGCCCCAACGCCGGGGGGCAGTTCTTC. Protein: CASSPNAGGQFF.

The CDR3 sequence: CASSGALAGRGSPLHF. The CDR3 DNA sequence: TGCGCCAGCAGCGGAGCCTTAGCGGGAAGAGGTTCACCCCTCCACTTT. The V call is TRBV5-1, the J call TRBJ1-6; D is undetermined. Per the germline V gene, CDR1 is SGHRS and CDR2 is YFSETQ. The CDR3 sequence is 16 residues long. V gave up 4 bases and J gave up 9 bases, with 20 bases separating them.

In its sample, this clone was seen a few times. CDR3 region: CASSVSSYEQYF. DNA of the CDR3: TGCGCCAGCAGCGTTAGCTCCTACGAGCAGTACTTC. The V gene is TRBV5-1, the J gene TRBJ2-7; D not resolved. Germline lookup yields CDR1 SGHRS and CDR2 YFSETQ. The length of the CDR3 is 12 residues. V dropped 4 bases and J dropped 0 bases, with 5 bases sitting between them.

This sequence joins TRBV18 and TRBJ2-3; D gene uncertain. Germline V gene sequence: CDR1 KGHSH, CDR2 LQKENI. The CDR3 has 11 residues. V lost 3 bases to trimming and J lost 5 bases, with 3 bases between them. The CDR3 sequence: CASSPKDTQYF. The CDR3 DNA follows: TGTGCCAGCTCACCGAAAGATACGCAGTATTTT.

The V call is TRBV18, the J call TRBJ2-7, with D maybe TRBD1 (6 bases). The germline V gene has CDR1 KGHSH and CDR2 LQKENI. The CDR3 length is 14 residues. V lost 3 bases, J lost 2 bases, and 11 bases lay in between. This CDR3 is CASSPDSRPYEQYF. Here the CDR3 DNA reads TGTGCCAGCTCACCGGACAGCCGTCCCTACGAGCAGTACTTC.

The chain is built from TRBV6-1 and TRBJ1-2; perhaps TRBD1 as D (6 bases). The V and J ends lost 0 bases and 4 bases respectively, with 18 bases between them. CDR3 size: 17 residues. Germline-derived CDR1 and CDR2 are MNHNS and SASEGT. The CDR3 region is CASSEAGWGGAGYGYTF. Here the CDR3 DNA reads TGTGCCAGCAGTGAAGCCGGGTGGGGGGGCGCTGGCTATGGCTACACCTTC.